This T cell receptor beta chain derives from a study of the immune and genomic landscape of osteosarcoma. Broader study findings: Four or five cases had a single hyperexpanded clone dominating the repertoire, all with fewer than 100 T-cell clonotypes.

Sequencing used immunoSEQ multiplex PCR; TCRdb keeps in-frame clones, though not all of them. The sample has about 4,600 clones, 71% seen once. This clone was seen only a few times. Its cognate antigen is unknown. Osteosarcoma specimens were post-treatment primary, local recurrence and metastasis tumors from poor-prognosis patients. The germline CDR1 and CDR2 sequences are MDHEN and SYDVKM. The CDR3 loop spans 14 amino acids. Trimming pared 5 bases from V and 4 bases from J, leaving 14 bases between. V usage is TRBV28 and J usage is TRBJ1-1; possibly TRBD1 for D (5 bases). The receptor was derived from a human donor with osteosarcoma. Sequencing input: osteosarcoma tumor tissue from the femur. The CDR3 loop is CASSGGILITEAFF. For the CDR3, the DNA is TGTGCCAGCAGTGGGGGGATACTAATCACTGAAGCTTTCTTT.